These T cell receptor beta chains were read from a single sample in a study of identical twins. TCRdb processed the 5' RACE reads anew with MiXCR; each CDR3 protein has one entry. The repertoire holds 1.5 million to 2 million distinct CDR3 sequences, with 32% as singletons. Input material: cord blood. The receptors originated from a newborn girl in good health. CDR3s include the opening cysteine and the closing phenylalanine or tryptophan. A D gene is named only where the DNA matches it firmly. Not every row has a clone size; where given, it reads once, few, many or a size class.

j_call: TRBJ2-7
v_call: TRBV6-6
d_call: -
clone_size: -
cdr3_nt: TGTGCCAGCAGTTACGCAAACAGGGTATCCCACGAGCAGTACTTC
cdr3_aa: CASSYANRVSHEQYF

j_call: TRBJ2-1
v_call: TRBV20-1
d_call: -
clone_size: -
cdr3_nt: TGCAGTGCTAGAGGAGACGATTGGTATGAAATCTACAATGAGCAGTTCTTC
cdr3_aa: CSARGDDWYEIYNEQFF

j_call: TRBJ1-6
v_call: TRBV7-9
d_call: -
clone_size: few
cdr3_nt: TGTGCCAGCAGCTTAGGCCTTGTACGGGACTATAATTCACCCCTCCACTTT
cdr3_aa: CASSLGLVRDYNSPLHF

j_call: TRBJ1-6
v_call: TRBV5-1
d_call: TRBD1
clone_size: few
cdr3_nt: TGCGCCAGCAGTAATGACAGGGATTCACCCCTCCACTTT
cdr3_aa: CASSNDRDSPLHF

j_call: TRBJ1-5
v_call: TRBV7-9
d_call: TRBD1
clone_size: -
cdr3_nt: TGTGCCAGCAGCCGACCACAGGGGTATAGCAATCAGCCCCAGCATTTT
cdr3_aa: CASSRPQGYSNQPQHF

j_call: TRBJ2-1
v_call: TRBV9
d_call: -
clone_size: -
cdr3_nt: TGTGCCAGCAGCGTTCTACCCCGGGAGCAGTTCTTC
cdr3_aa: CASSVLPREQFF

j_call: TRBJ2-1
v_call: TRBV28
d_call: TRBD2
clone_size: -
cdr3_nt: TGTGCCAACAGTTTGTCCGTGCTAAAGCGGGAGTCCAGTGAGCAGTTCTTC
cdr3_aa: CANSLSVLKRESSEQFF

j_call: TRBJ2-7
v_call: TRBV20-1
d_call: -
clone_size: -
cdr3_nt: TGCAGTGCCCGGACACCTTCCTACGAGCAGTACTTC
cdr3_aa: CSARTPSYEQYF

j_call: TRBJ2-1
v_call: TRBV12-3/TRBV12-4
d_call: TRBD2
clone_size: -
cdr3_nt: TGTGCCAGCAGTATGGAGTATCTAGCGGGAGAAAATGAGCAGTTCTTC
cdr3_aa: CASSMEYLAGENEQFF

j_call: TRBJ2-7
v_call: TRBV10-3
d_call: -
clone_size: few
cdr3_nt: TGTGCCATCAGTGAGAGGGGGACACTTACCTACGAGCAGTACTTC
cdr3_aa: CAISERGTLTYEQYF

j_call: TRBJ2-5
v_call: TRBV6-1
d_call: TRBD1
clone_size: -
cdr3_nt: TGTGCCAGCAGTGTGGCGGACAGGTACTCGGAGACCCAGTACTTC
cdr3_aa: CASSVADRYSETQYF

j_call: TRBJ2-7
v_call: TRBV29-1
d_call: -
clone_size: many
cdr3_nt: TGCAGCGTTGAAGATCGGCGCTACGAGCAGTACTTC
cdr3_aa: CSVEDRRYEQYF

j_call: TRBJ2-3
v_call: TRBV6-5
d_call: -
clone_size: few
cdr3_nt: TGTGCCAGCAGTTATGATACTATTGGGGATACGCAGTATTTT
cdr3_aa: CASSYDTIGDTQYF

j_call: TRBJ2-7
v_call: TRBV25-1
d_call: -
clone_size: few
cdr3_nt: TGTGCCAGCAGTGAATGGACAGCCTACGAGCAGTACTTC
cdr3_aa: CASSEWTAYEQYF

j_call: TRBJ2-3
v_call: TRBV20-1
d_call: TRBD2
clone_size: -
cdr3_nt: TGCAGTGCTAGCGAGCGGGAAAGCACAGATACGCAGTATTTT
cdr3_aa: CSASERESTDTQYF

j_call: TRBJ1-2
v_call: TRBV2
d_call: -
clone_size: -
cdr3_nt: TGTGCCAGCATTAACGTCCGCGTGACCGGCTACACCTTC
cdr3_aa: CASINVRVTGYTF

j_call: TRBJ2-7
v_call: TRBV29-1
d_call: -
clone_size: few
cdr3_nt: TGCAGCGTAAGTCGAGGAAGCTCCTACAATGAGCAGTACTTC
cdr3_aa: CSVSRGSSYNEQYF

j_call: TRBJ1-4
v_call: TRBV7-2
d_call: TRBD1
clone_size: -
cdr3_nt: TGTGCCAGCAGCTCCCGGACAGGGTTACGTGAAAAACTGTTTTTT
cdr3_aa: CASSSRTGLREKLFF

j_call: TRBJ1-2
v_call: TRBV7-9
d_call: -
clone_size: -
cdr3_nt: TGTGCCAGCAGCTTAGACGTAGGGGCTGGTGGCTACACCTTC
cdr3_aa: CASSLDVGAGGYTF

j_call: TRBJ1-6
v_call: TRBV12-3/TRBV12-4
d_call: TRBD1
clone_size: few
cdr3_nt: TGTGCCAGCGGAGACCGGGACAGGGGGAATTCACCCCTCCACTTT
cdr3_aa: CASGDRDRGNSPLHF

j_call: TRBJ1-2
v_call: TRBV5-6
d_call: TRBD1
clone_size: few
cdr3_nt: TGTGCCAGCAGTTTCCCCGGGACAGGGGGCTATGGCTACACCTTC
cdr3_aa: CASSFPGTGGYGYTF

j_call: TRBJ2-5
v_call: TRBV20-1
d_call: -
clone_size: -
cdr3_nt: TGCAGTGCTAGGGCATACCAACAAGAGACCCAGTACTTC
cdr3_aa: CSARAYQQETQYF

j_call: TRBJ2-5
v_call: TRBV5-1
d_call: TRBD2
clone_size: once
cdr3_nt: TGCGCCAGCAGCTTGGCCGGATCGAGTTTAGCGGGAGCAGAGACCCAGTACTTC
cdr3_aa: CASSLAGSSLAGAETQYF

j_call: TRBJ1-4
v_call: TRBV5-6
d_call: TRBD1
clone_size: -
cdr3_nt: TGTGCCAGCAGCTTGTTCGACAGGGAAGAAAAACTGTTTTTT
cdr3_aa: CASSLFDREEKLFF

j_call: TRBJ2-7
v_call: TRBV4-1
d_call: TRBD2
clone_size: -
cdr3_nt: TGCGCCAGCAGCCAAGAGGGACTACTCTACGAGCAGTACTTC
cdr3_aa: CASSQEGLLYEQYF

j_call: TRBJ1-4
v_call: TRBV6-6
d_call: -
clone_size: few
cdr3_nt: TGTGCCAGCAGTTACGTCCGGGGATCAACTAATGAAAAACTGTTTTTT
cdr3_aa: CASSYVRGSTNEKLFF

j_call: TRBJ2-3
v_call: TRBV29-1
d_call: TRBD2
clone_size: many
cdr3_nt: TGCAGCGGCACGGTGGGGGGGATTACAGATACGCAGTATTTT
cdr3_aa: CSGTVGGITDTQYF

j_call: TRBJ2-6
v_call: TRBV25-1
d_call: -
clone_size: -
cdr3_nt: TGTGCCAGCAGTGGTCACATCTCTGGGGCCAACGTCCTGACTTTC
cdr3_aa: CASSGHISGANVLTF

j_call: TRBJ1-1
v_call: TRBV29-1
d_call: -
clone_size: -
cdr3_nt: TGCAGCGTTGAAGAGGCGGGGTTCAAAGCTTTCTTT
cdr3_aa: CSVEEAGFKAFF

j_call: TRBJ2-4
v_call: TRBV28
d_call: TRBD1
clone_size: -
cdr3_nt: TGTGCCAGCAGTTTAAGACAGGGAAAAGACATTCAGTACTTC
cdr3_aa: CASSLRQGKDIQYF

j_call: TRBJ1-2
v_call: TRBV6-1
d_call: TRBD1
clone_size: few
cdr3_nt: TGTGCCAGCAGTGAAGCGCCGGGACAGGGAGGCTACACCTTC
cdr3_aa: CASSEAPGQGGYTF

j_call: TRBJ1-1
v_call: TRBV7-2
d_call: -
clone_size: few
cdr3_nt: TGTGCCAGCAGCTTATCAGCCCGTGAAGCTTTCTTT
cdr3_aa: CASSLSAREAFF

j_call: TRBJ2-5
v_call: TRBV5-1
d_call: TRBD2
clone_size: -
cdr3_nt: TGCGCCAGCAGCTTGGTCGGGAGGTCCCAAGAGACCCAGTACTTC
cdr3_aa: CASSLVGRSQETQYF

j_call: TRBJ2-7
v_call: TRBV10-3
d_call: TRBD2
clone_size: many
cdr3_nt: TGTGCCATCAGTAAAGGGACTAGCGGATGGAACGAGCAGTACTTC
cdr3_aa: CAISKGTSGWNEQYF

j_call: TRBJ2-5
v_call: TRBV5-1
d_call: TRBD2
clone_size: many
cdr3_nt: TGTGCCAGCAGTAGAGCGGGGGAGACCCAGTACTTC
cdr3_aa: CASSRAGETQYF

j_call: TRBJ2-3
v_call: TRBV29-1
d_call: TRBD2
clone_size: -
cdr3_nt: TGCAGCGTTGGGGGACTAGCGGGAGGGAGGACAGATACGCGGTATTTT
cdr3_aa: CSVGGLAGGRTDTRYF

j_call: TRBJ2-7
v_call: TRBV20-1
d_call: -
clone_size: few
cdr3_nt: TGCAGTGCCGAGCCCACTAGGAGCTCCTACGAGCAGTACTTC
cdr3_aa: CSAEPTRSSYEQYF

j_call: TRBJ2-3
v_call: TRBV20-1
d_call: -
clone_size: few
cdr3_nt: TGCAGTGCTAGCGGGGGCACAAGGACAGATACGCAGTATTTT
cdr3_aa: CSASGGTRTDTQYF

j_call: TRBJ1-1
v_call: TRBV25-1
d_call: -
clone_size: -
cdr3_nt: TGTGCCAGCAGTGCCCTAGGGGTTTGGGGGGCTCACACTGAAGCTTTCTTT
cdr3_aa: CASSALGVWGAHTEAFF

j_call: TRBJ2-3
v_call: TRBV7-2
d_call: TRBD2
clone_size: -
cdr3_nt: TGTGCCAGCAGCTTAACTAGCGGGGCTCGCACAGATACGCAGTATTTT
cdr3_aa: CASSLTSGARTDTQYF

j_call: TRBJ1-6
v_call: TRBV6-1
d_call: -
clone_size: few
cdr3_nt: TGTGCCAGCAGTGAAGTACTGAATAATTCACCCCTCCACTTT
cdr3_aa: CASSEVLNNSPLHF

j_call: TRBJ2-6
v_call: TRBV10-3
d_call: -
clone_size: many
cdr3_nt: TGTGCCATCAGAGGGAACTCTGGGGCCAACGTCCTGACTTTC
cdr3_aa: CAIRGNSGANVLTF

j_call: TRBJ2-1
v_call: TRBV2
d_call: TRBD2
clone_size: -
cdr3_nt: TGTGCCAGCAGTCCGACTCCTTTCAAGCGGGAGGGCAATGAGCAGTTCTTC
cdr3_aa: CASSPTPFKREGNEQFF

j_call: TRBJ2-3
v_call: TRBV7-2
d_call: -
clone_size: few
cdr3_nt: TGTGCCAGCAGCTTAGGGTCTAGAGTAGATACGCAGTATTTT
cdr3_aa: CASSLGSRVDTQYF